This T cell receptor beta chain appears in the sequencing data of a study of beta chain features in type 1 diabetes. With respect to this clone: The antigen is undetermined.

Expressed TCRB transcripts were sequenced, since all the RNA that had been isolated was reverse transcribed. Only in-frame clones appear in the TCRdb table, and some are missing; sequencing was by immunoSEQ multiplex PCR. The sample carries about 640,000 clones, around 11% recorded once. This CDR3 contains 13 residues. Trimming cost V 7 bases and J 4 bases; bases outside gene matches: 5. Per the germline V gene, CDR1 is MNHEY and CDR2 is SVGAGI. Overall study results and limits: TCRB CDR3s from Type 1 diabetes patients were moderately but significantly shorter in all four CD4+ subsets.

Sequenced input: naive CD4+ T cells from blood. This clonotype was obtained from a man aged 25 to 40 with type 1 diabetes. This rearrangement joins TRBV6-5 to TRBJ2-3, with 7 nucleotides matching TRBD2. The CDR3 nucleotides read TGTGCCAGCACCCTTGCGGGGGCAGATACGCAGTATTTT. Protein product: CASTLAGADTQYF.